This T cell receptor (beta chain) was retrieved from a study of T cells after yellow fever vaccination (dated 2019 in TCRdb). Broadly, across the study: The SMART-Seq v4 Ultra Low Input RNA kit was used to prepare libraries from fractions with low cell numbers. Bulk TCR alpha and beta repertoires were sequenced longitudinally to track T-cell clones before and after primary and booster YFV17D yellow fever vaccination. Two healthy male donors, one aged 18 to 30 and one aged 30 to 40 years, made up the cohort. Blood was drawn at multiple timepoints before and after primary and secondary immunization, with bulk PBMC replicates and cell subsets isolated.

TCR cDNA was synthesized by 5'RACE template switching, through which a universal primer site and unique molecular identifiers were introduced. Priming of cDNA synthesis was performed from both the TCR alpha and TCR beta constant segments. Libraries were amplified in two PCR steps, with sample barcodes and sequencing adapters added in the second step. Sequencing of the libraries was done on either Illumina HiSeq 2500 (2x100 bp) or NovaSeq (2x150 bp). Turning to the authors' computational methods: MIGEC was used to demultiplex reads and collapse the reads into UMI consensus sequences, and MiXCR was used for V(D)J alignment. Vaccine-responding clonotypes were defined with edgeR using replicate PBMC samples, requiring FDR below 0.01 and a log2 fold change above 5 up to day 15. Bulk clonotypes were assigned CD4 or CD8 identity according to which sequenced CD4 or CD8 repertoire held them at higher abundance. TCRdb trimmed the raw reads at Q25, called clones with MiXCR and kept productive beta chains. For every CDR3 protein sequence, its rows merge into one entry that carries the most common genes and DNA. The V and J calls and clone size are TCRdb's, not the authors'. This sample is represented by about 300,000 distinct CDR3 sequences; approximately 7% of them were singletons. The ten largest make up 18% of the sample.

Overall results and qualifications from the work: Only a couple of donors were included in the study, so the extent to which the findings can be generalized is limited. Most clones expanded after primary vaccination were re-detected after the booster (just under 97% of CD4 and approximately 89% of CD8), suggesting broad memory maintenance. The secondary T-cell response was found to be weaker but faster than the primary response, with a peak reached on day 5 rather than on day 15. A small share of clonotypes occurred in both CD4 and CD8 compartments, likely arising from convergent recombination. Because abundant contaminating clonotypes from the bulk population could be contained in FACS-sorted repertoires, computational filtering was required.

This clonotype appeared a few times. Its cognate antigen has yet to be identified. The input lacks base qualities; no much larger clone sits a single base away. What the treatment or condition label conveys for this sample: live attenuated yellow fever vaccine strain. At each blood-draw timepoint, two biological replicates of bulk PBMCs were collected. PBMCs were isolated from peripheral blood using a standard Ficoll-Paque protocol. TriZol was used to extract RNA from bulk PBMCs, from CD4 and CD8 fractions, and from dextramer-positive and dextramer-negative fractions. Reading the germline V gene gives CDR1 SQVTM and CDR2 ANQGSEA. V loses 2 bases, J loses 4 bases, and the germline ends lie 12 bases apart. The CDR3 holds 14 amino acids from the cysteine to the phenylalanine. The DNA shown is the 42-base CDR3, in frame from base 1.

The chain is assembled from TRBV29-1 and TRBJ1-3; a weak D assignment points to TRBD1 (5 bases agree). The sequence was collected from a man aged 18 to 30 who received the YFV17D yellow fever vaccine. The starting material was PBMCs, obtained roughly 47 days after the first yellow fever vaccination. The bases are TGCAGCGTTGAACACCAGGGTATGGGAAACACCATATATTTT. Translation gives CSVEHQGMGNTIYF.